This TCR beta chain was documented in a study of shared clonotypes between healthy human individuals. Study conclusions and caveats: Naive CD4 clonotypes were shared across a handful of donors at roughly 5.5%. Few donors restricted represented genetic and exposure-history diversity.

A remark on this clone: Its target is unknown.

This CDR3 has 15 residues. Germline-derived CDR1 and CDR2 are MNHEY and SMNVEV (reference sequence). V gave up 2 bases and J gave up 5 bases, with 13 bases separating them. Several immunoSEQ 96-well plates shared each subset's DNA, each plate a replicate. The assay was immunoSEQ multiplex PCR, and TCRdb's table has in-frame clones only and misses some. The sample records over a million clones, 78% being singletons. This TCR came from a man aged 18 to 29 in good health. Some clones in this sample may be carry-over from other donors' samples. Sequences were obtained from memory CD4+ T cells from PBMCs. Described subset: CD45RA-negative fraction. The gene calls are TRBV27 and TRBJ2-4, with D possibly TRBD2 on 7 matching bases. Here the CDR3 reads CASSLGGGGQNIQYF. The CDR3 DNA reads TGTGCCAGCAGTTTAGGGGGCGGGGGCCAAAACATTCAGTACTTC.